This T cell receptor beta chain originates from a study of T cells in Graves' hyperthyroidism and ophthalmopathy. Not enrolled were patients with uncontrolled infection, other autoimmune disease, pregnancy or lactation. Diagnostic assessment was based on clinical symptoms, serum thyroxine and TRAb, thyroid ultrasound and orbital computed tomography. Each 10 ml fresh peripheral blood draw supplied the PBMCs. Amplified TCR beta CDR3 regions came from RNA transcripts. The HTBI primer set was used in a first-round RT-PCR of the TCR CDR3. Each CDR3 protein is one row after TCRdb ran MiXCR on the multiplex PCR reads. This sample has roughly 570,000 distinct CDR3 sequences; more than 15% occur once, and the top ten carry under 8%. This clonotype has a count of ten or more. This CDR3 comprises 16 residues. V shed 0 bases, J shed 3 bases, and the junction held 6 bases outside the gene matches. The germline V gene has CDR1 SGHRS and CDR2 YFSETQ.

The sample consisted of blood. The J gene is TRBJ2-7, the V gene TRBV5-1, with 10 positions matching TRBD2. The receptor was derived from a woman aged 25-40 years with Graves' hyperthyroidism. The CDR3 is CASSLAPASGSYEQYF. CDR3 DNA sequence: TGCGCCAGCAGCTTGGCCCCCGCTAGCGGGAGCTACGAGCAGTACTTC. Looking up the rest from reference TRBV5-1 and TRBJ2-7 gives the full variable domain: KAGVTQTPRYLIKTRGQQVTLSCSPISGHRSVSWYQQTPGQGLQFLFEYFSETQRNKGNFPGRFSGRQFSNSRSEMNVSTLELGDSALYLCASSLAPASGSYEQYFGPGTRLTVT.